Below, one T cell receptor beta chain is given with its context. Its specificity is not known. The sample belongs to a study of regulatory T cells in long-lasting Graves disease. In the study overall: Freshly diagnosed Graves' patients had used antithyroid drugs for under 3 months. Study results and limitations: Gene preferences differed: TRBV28, TRBJ1-2, TRBJ2-5 in persistent cases.

Germline CDR1 is KGHDR and CDR2 is SFDVKD. The CDR3 has 16 residues. V lost 10 bases and J lost 0, with 18 bases in between. CDR3 regions were amplified by Arm-PCR using iRepertoire HTBI primers to build TCR beta libraries. TCRdb re-derived calls from the multiplex PCR reads in MiXCR, one entry per CDR3 protein. The sample shows 400,000 to 500,000 distinct CDR3 sequences, 16% of them seen only once. As for time point: newly diagnosed GD, antithyroid drugs for less than 3 months. From PBMCs, RNA was extracted and then used to make the TCR library. The patients were drawn from one endocrinology department in Xi'an, China. The sample was also reused in another study, on T cells in Graves' hyperthyroidism and ophthalmopathy. That report adds: Most clonotypes that expanded in the thyroid above 0.001 also showed up in blood.

The V and J genes are TRBV24-1 and TRBJ1-3; D may be TRBD1 (5 bases). The material sequenced was peripheral blood mononuclear cells (PBMCs), taken at new diagnosis, from a patient treated with antithyroid drugs. The receptor comes from a woman aged 25 to 39 with Graves disease. The DNA of the CDR3 is TGTGCCACGCAAGGGACGCCTTCCCTCTCTGGAAACACCATATATTTT. Its translation: CATQGTPSLSGNTIYF.